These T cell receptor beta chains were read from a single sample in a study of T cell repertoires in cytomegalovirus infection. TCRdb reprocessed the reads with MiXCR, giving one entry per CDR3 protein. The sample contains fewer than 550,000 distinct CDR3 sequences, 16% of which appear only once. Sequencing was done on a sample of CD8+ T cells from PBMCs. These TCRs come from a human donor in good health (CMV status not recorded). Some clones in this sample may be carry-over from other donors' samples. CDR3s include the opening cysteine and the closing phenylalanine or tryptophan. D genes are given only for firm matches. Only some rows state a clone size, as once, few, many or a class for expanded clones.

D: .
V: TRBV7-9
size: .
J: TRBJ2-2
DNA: TGTGCCAGCAGCTTAATACGACCGACCGGGGAGCTGTTTTTT
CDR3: CASSLIRPTGELFF

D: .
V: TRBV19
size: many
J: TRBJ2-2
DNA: TGTGCCAGTAGTATAATGAACAGGTTGAACACCGGGGAGCTGTTTTTT
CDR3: CASSIMNRLNTGELFF

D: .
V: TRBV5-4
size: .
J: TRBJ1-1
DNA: TGTGCCAGCAGCACCCAAGGGACGGGCCCGGAGGCTTTCTTT
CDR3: CASSTQGTGPEAFF

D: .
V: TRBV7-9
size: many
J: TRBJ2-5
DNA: TGTGCCAGCAGCTTGGCACAGCCAGGAGAGACCCAGTACTTC
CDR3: CASSLAQPGETQYF

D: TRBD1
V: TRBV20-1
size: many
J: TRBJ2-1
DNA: TGCAGTGCTAGAGACCCGGGACAGGGGTACAATGAGCAGTTCTTC
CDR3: CSARDPGQGYNEQFF

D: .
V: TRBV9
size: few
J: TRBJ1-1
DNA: TGTGCCAGCAGCGGCCCTGGTGCAAGGAACACTGAAGCTTTCTTT
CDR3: CASSGPGARNTEAFF

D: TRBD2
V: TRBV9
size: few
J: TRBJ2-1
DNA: TGTGCCAGCAGCGGGACTAGCGGTCACAATGAGCAGTTCTTC
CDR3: CASSGTSGHNEQFF

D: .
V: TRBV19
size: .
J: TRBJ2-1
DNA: TGTGCCAGTAGTAGCCCGGGGATGGTCTCCTACAATGAGCAGTTCTTC
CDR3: CASSSPGMVSYNEQFF

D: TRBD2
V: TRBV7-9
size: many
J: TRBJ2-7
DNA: TGTGCCAGCAGCTCCCTAGGAGGGACTAGCGGGAGATCATCCTCCTACGAGCAGTACTTC
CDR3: CASSSLGGTSGRSSSYEQYF

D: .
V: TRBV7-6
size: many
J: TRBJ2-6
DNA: TGTGCCAGCAGCTTAAGGACAGCCTCTGGGGCCAACGTCCTGACTTTC
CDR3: CASSLRTASGANVLTF

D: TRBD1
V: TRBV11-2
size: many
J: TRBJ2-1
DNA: TGTGCCAGCAGCCGACGGGGGACAGGGGAGGATGAGCAGTTCTTC
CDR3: CASSRRGTGEDEQFF

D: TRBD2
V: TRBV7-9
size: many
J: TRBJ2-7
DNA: TGTGCCAGCAGCTTAATTAAACTAGCGGGAGCTTACGAGCAGTACTTC
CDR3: CASSLIKLAGAYEQYF

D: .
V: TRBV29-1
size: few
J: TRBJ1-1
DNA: TGCAGCGTTGAAGACAAGGAGGCTTTCTTT
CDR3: CSVEDKEAFF

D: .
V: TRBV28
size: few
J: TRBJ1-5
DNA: TGTGCCAGCAGTACCGACCTCGAGGGGAGAAGCAATCAGCCCCAGCATTTT
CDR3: CASSTDLEGRSNQPQHF

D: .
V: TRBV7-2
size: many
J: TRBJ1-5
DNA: TGTGCCAGCAGCGCGGGAGACTATAGCAATCAGCCCCAGCATTTT
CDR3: CASSAGDYSNQPQHF

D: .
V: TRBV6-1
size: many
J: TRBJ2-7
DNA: TGTGCCAGCAGGGATCCCCGGGCTCGCCGAACCTCCTACGAGCAGTACTTC
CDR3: CASRDPRARRTSYEQYF

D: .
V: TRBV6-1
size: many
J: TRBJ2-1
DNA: TGTGCCACACTTCACAGAAGGAATGAGCAGTTCTTC
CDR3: CATLHRRNEQFF

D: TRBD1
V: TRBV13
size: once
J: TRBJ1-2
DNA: TGTGCCAGCAGCTTAGGAACAGGGGCGAGGAACTATGGCTACACCTTC
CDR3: CASSLGTGARNYGYTF

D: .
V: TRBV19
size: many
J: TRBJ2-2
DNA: TGTGCCAGTAGACTGGGCCTCACGCCCCCAAGTTTGCACACCGGGGAGCTGTTTTTT
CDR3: CASRLGLTPPSLHTGELFF

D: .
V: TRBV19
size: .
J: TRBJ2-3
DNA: TGTGCCAGTAGTAAGAAGGGGACGGCTGATACGCAGTATTTT
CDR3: CASSKKGTADTQYF

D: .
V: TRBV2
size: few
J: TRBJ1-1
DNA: TGTGCCAGCAGTGATAGGGCCCTAAACACTGAAGCTTTCTTT
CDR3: CASSDRALNTEAFF

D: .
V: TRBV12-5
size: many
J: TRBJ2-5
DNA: TGTGCTAGTGGTTTTCCTGGACAAGAGACCCAGTACTTC
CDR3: CASGFPGQETQYF